The rows below give T cell receptor delta chains drawn from one sample of a study of Vδ1+ human thymocytes. TCRdb re-called the multiplex PCR reads through CATT. The table shows approximately 25,000 delta-chain clones, with 7.4% occurring only once. Sequencing input: Vdelta1+ gamma-delta thymocytes from the thymus. These receptor sequences come from a girl less than two years old who had congenital heart surgery. CDR3s include the opening cysteine and the closing phenylalanine or tryptophan. A D gene is named only where the DNA matches it firmly. Some rows have no size entry. The others give once, few or many, or a class for an expanded clone.

j_gene,d_gene,v_gene,abundance,CDR3aa,CDR3nt
TRDJ1,TRDD3,TRDV1,few,CALGGPFSSGGYLGHDKLIF,TGTGCTCTTGGGGGACCCTTCTCGAGTGGGGGATACCTGGGACACGATAAACTCATCTTT
TRDJ2,NA,TRDV2,few,CACDTQVEGVGFAAQLFF,TGTGCCTGTGACACCCAGGTTGAGGGGGTCGGGTTTGCAGCGCAACTCTTCTTT
TRDJ1,TRDD3,TRDV1,few,CALGTPGEYWGIRGPYTDKLIF,TGTGCTCTTGGGACGCCCGGCGAGTACTGGGGGATACGAGGACCGTACACCGATAAACTCATCTTT
TRDJ1,TRDD3,TRDV1,few,CALGEAESGTGGYTDKLIF,TGTGCTCTTGGGGAGGCGGAGTCCGGTACTGGGGGATACACCGATAAACTCATCTTT
TRDJ1,TRDD3,TRDV1,NA,CALGLTGLRLGDRSKLIF,TGTGCTCTTGGGTTAACGGGGTTACGACTGGGGGACCGATCTAAACTCATCTTT
TRDJ1,TRDD3,TRDV1,few,CALGEIEYGGGFWRADKLIF,TGTGCTCTTGGGGAAATTGAATACGGTGGGGGATTCTGGAGGGCCGATAAACTCATCTTT
TRDJ1,NA,TRDV1,NA,CALGELSYRRTYTDKLIF,TGTGCTCTTGGGGAACTCTCCTATAGAAGGACCTACACCGATAAACTCATCTTT
TRDJ1,TRDD3,TRDV1,NA,CALGIRRTGGCTDKLIF,TGTGCTCTTGGGATCCGCCGTACTGGGGGGTGCACCGATAAACTCATCTTT
TRDJ1,TRDD3,TRDV1,NA,CALGENVLGDTSCPDKLIF,TGTGCTCTTGGGGAGAACGTACTGGGGGATACGAGTTGCCCCGATAAACTCATCTTT
TRDJ1,TRDD3,TRDV1,NA,CALGEPYYAGLGDQYTDKLIF,TGTGCTCTTGGGGAACCATATTATGCGGGACTGGGGGACCAGTACACCGATAAACTCATCTTT
TRDJ1,NA,TRDV1,NA,CALGEEVYPAIPRVADKLIF,TGTGCTCTTGGGGAAGAGGTCTACCCCGCGATCCCGCGAGTAGCCGATAAACTCATCTTT
TRDJ1,TRDD3,TRDV1,few,CALGEPSSFLLGEDTDKLIF,TGTGCTCTTGGGGAACCTTCTTCTTTCCTACTGGGGGAAGACACCGATAAACTCATCTTT
TRDJ1,NA,TRDV1,NA,CALGVPPQEELIF,TGTGCTCTTGGGGTACCCCCCCAGGAGGAACTCATCTTT
TRDJ1,NA,TRDV1,NA,CALGELPFLRTGGHYTDKLIF,TGTGCTCTTGGGGAACTTCCCTTCCTACGGACTGGGGGTCATTACACCGATAAACTCATCTTT
TRDJ1,NA,TRDV1,NA,CALGELRLPNTDKLIF,TGTGCTCTTGGGGAACTGCGTCTGCCCAACACCGATAAACTCATCTTT
TRDJ1,TRDD3,TRDV1,few,CALGEGSTFRSGGYDTKLIF,TGTGCTCTTGGGGAGGGCTCTACGTTTCGGTCTGGGGGATACGATACTAAACTCATCTTT
TRDJ1,NA,TRDV1,NA,CALGEKLDGLVGELIF,TGTGCTCTTGGGGAAAAGCTTGACGGCCTGGTGGGGGAACTCATCTTT
TRDJ1,NA,TRDV1,few,CALGELGRLGSYTDKLIF,TGTGCTCTTGGGGAACTTGGGAGACTGGGTTCTTACACCGATAAACTCATCTTT
TRDJ1,TRDD3,TRDV1,NA,CALGERSHTYWGIRAYTDKLIF,TGTGCTCTTGGGGAAAGGTCCCACACGTACTGGGGGATACGCGCGTACACCGATAAACTCATCTTT
TRDJ1,TRDD3,TRDV1,few,CALGEEDPNLLLGVHHTDKLIF,TGTGCTCTTGGGGAAGAAGACCCTAACCTCCTACTGGGGGTCCACCACACCGATAAACTCATCTTT
TRDJ1,NA,TRDV1,few,CALGELGRPRPSALGDTDKLIF,TGTGCTCTTGGGGAACTAGGGCGCCCTCGGCCTTCCGCACTAGGGGACACCGATAAACTCATCTTT
TRDJ1,NA,TRDV1,few,CALSLYVIRGRADKLIF,TGTGCTCTTTCCCTCTACGTAATCCGGGGGAGGGCCGATAAACTCATCTTT
TRDJ1,TRDD3,TRDV1,few,CALGDFLRGGYYTDKLIF,TGTGCTCTTGGGGATTTCCTACGAGGGGGATACTACACCGATAAACTCATCTTT
TRDJ1,TRDD3,TRDV1,few,CALGEHHPNLGDTIDKLIF,TGTGCTCTTGGGGAACATCATCCCAACCTGGGGGATACCATCGATAAACTCATCTTT
TRDJ1,TRDD3,TRDV1,few,CALGDDLFRKSQSPKLGSHTDKLIF,TGTGCTCTTGGGGACGATCTATTTCGTAAATCCCAGTCCCCCAAACTGGGGTCTCACACCGATAAACTCATCTTC
TRDJ1,TRDD3,TRDV1,few,CALGELLLTLGVNTDKLIF,TGTGCTCTTGGGGAACTGCTCCTGACCCTGGGGGTGAACACCGATAAACTCATCTTT
TRDJ1,NA,TRDV1,NA,CALGIRLPSDLYTDKLIF,TGTGCTCTTGGGATCCGACTTCCCTCGGACTTATACACCGATAAACTCATCTTT
TRDJ1,TRDD3,TRDV1,NA,CALGSSSSHQRVGGYAWHKLIF,TGTGCTCTTGGGAGCTCTTCTTCCCACCAACGAGTAGGGGGATACGCGTGGCATAAACTCATCTTT
TRDJ1,TRDD3,TRDV1,NA,CALGERGLPIQYWGIPLGKLIF,TGTGCTCTTGGGGAACGAGGCCTTCCTATCCAGTACTGGGGGATACCCTTGGGTAAACTCATCTTT